These 22 T cell receptor beta chains were sequenced from one sample in a study of blood T cell repertoires in COVID-19 (dated by TCRdb to the early 2020s). Library method: the immunoSEQ multiplex PCR assay. TCRdb's version of the immuneACCESS table is confined to in-frame rearrangements and falls short of the full clone set. An unresolved V gene accounts for under half of the shortfall where checked; the remainder is of unknown origin. The sample records some 180,000 clones, over 75% of which are singletons. The ten most abundant clones make up approximately 0.5% of the sample. Sample: peripheral blood. These receptor sequences come from a man aged 50-60 years with acute or convalescent COVID-19.

The chain recombines TRBV3-1 (or the pseudogene TRBV3-2) with TRBJ1-4; D uncertain. V was trimmed by 7 bases and J by 6 bases, leaving 24 bases between them. In germline, CDR1 is LGHDT, CDR2 YNNKEL (reference sequence). There are 17 residues in the CDR3. The CDR3 DNA reads as TGTGCCAGCATCTCAAACCGGGGTCCCACCGCGGATGAAAAACTGTTTTTT. Amino acid sequence: CASISNRGPTADEKLFF.

The chain uses TRBV4-2 and TRBJ2-5; TRBD2 aligns across 8 bases. Trimming at V came to 0 bases and at J to 0 bases, leaving 15 bases not matched to a gene. From germline, CDR1 is LGHNA and CDR2 YNFKEQ. The CDR3 runs to 20 residues. Here the CDR3 DNA reads TGTGCCAGCAGCCAAGATTTCACCCACCGGGGGGGCAGGTACCAAGAGACCCAGTACTTC. It yields the protein CASSQDFTHRGGRYQETQYF.

The chain recombines TRBV7-3 with TRBJ1-1; 12 nucleotides align to TRBD1. V shed 5 bases, J shed 7 bases, and the junction held 8 bases outside the gene matches. This CDR3 comprises 15 residues. Germline V lookup: CDR1 SGHTA, CDR2 FQGTGA. CDR3 DNA: TGTGCCAGCAGCGCAACGGGACAGGGGGCAGGTGAAGCTTTCTTT. It encodes CASSATGQGAGEAFF.

The genes are TRBV6-5 and TRBJ2-1; the D gene is possibly TRBD2 (6 bases). The germline V gene encodes CDR1 MNHEY and CDR2 SVGAGI. CDR3 length: 12 amino acids. V shed 2 bases and J shed 7 bases, with 6 bases lying between them. CDR3 in amino acids: CASSYSGNEQFF. The CDR3 DNA is TGTGCCAGCAGTTACAGCGGGAATGAGCAGTTCTTC.

V gene TRBV15 combines with J gene TRBJ1-5; weak D call: TRBD1 (6 bases). Per germline, CDR1 LNHNV and CDR2 YYDKDF (reference sequence). Trimming took off 4 bases at V and 0 bases at J, with 10 bases between the two ends. This CDR3 contains 15 residues. The CDR3 DNA follows: TGTGCCACCAGCATACAGGGAAATAGCAATCAGCCCCAGCATTTT. It specifies CATSIQGNSNQPQHF.

This clone was seen more than once but under ten times. CDR3 coding DNA: TGTGCCAGCAGTTACTCCAACTCCTACGAGCAGTACTTC. It yields the protein CASSYSNSYEQYF. This chain links TRBV6-6 with TRBJ2-7; D remains unclear. CDR1 MNHNY and CDR2 SVGAGI come from the germline V gene (reference sequence). The V end lost 0 bases, the J end lost 0 bases, and 3 bases lay between the germline ends. The CDR3 loop spans 13 amino acids.

This chain joins TRBV5-1 and TRBJ2-6; TRBD2 might be the D (5 bases). CDR1 SGHRS and CDR2 YFSETQ come from the germline V gene. The CDR3 loop spans 16 amino acids. V gave up 3 bases and J gave up 5 bases, with 15 bases separating them. The CDR3 bases are TGCGCCAGCAGCTCAGTTGAGGGTAGGAGGGCCAACGTCCTGACTTTC. This encodes CASSSVEGRRANVLTF.

The V and J genes are TRBV27 and TRBJ2-7; 10 bases fit TRBD1. J lost 2 bases, V lost 6 bases, and 4 bases had no gene match. CDR1 and CDR2 from the germline V gene are MNHEY and SMNVEV (reference sequence). CDR3 length equals 14 residues. The CDR3 spells CASSATGGPYEQYV. The CDR3 DNA is TGTGCCAGCAGCGCGACAGGGGGCCCCTACGAGCAGTACGTC.

This chain links TRBV7-9 with TRBJ2-3, with 10 bases matching TRBD2. Germline CDR1 reads SEHNR; CDR2 reads FQNEAQ (reference sequence). With 3 bases clipped from V and 4 bases from J, the junction kept 4 bases outside the gene matches. CDR3 size: 15 residues. CDR3 region: CASSFLAGEADTQYF. The CDR3 DNA sequence: TGTGCCAGCAGCTTCCTAGCGGGGGAAGCAGATACGCAGTATTTT.

The chain joins TRBV6-5 to TRBJ1-5, with a weak D call TRBD1 (6 bases). Germline CDR1 reads MNHEY; CDR2 reads SVGAGI. The ends were cut back, 6 bases at V and 6 bases at J, with 12 bases in the middle. This CDR3 contains 13 residues. The DNA for the CDR3 is TGTGCCAGCAGCAGGGGATGGGGTCAGCCCCAGCATTTT. Encoded protein: CASSRGWGQPQHF.

This chain links TRBV5-4 with TRBJ1-2, with 7 positions matching TRBD1. J gave up 3 bases and V 2 bases, and 7 bases lay outside the gene matches. The CDR3 is made up of 15 amino acids. Germline assignment: CDR1 SGHNT and CDR2 YYREEE (reference sequence). The CDR3 sequence: CASSFAGGIDYGYTF. CDR3 DNA sequence: TGTGCCAGCAGCTTCGCAGGGGGTATAGACTATGGCTACACCTTC.

This chain uses TRBV5-1 with TRBJ1-6; weak D call: TRBD1 (5 bases). CDR1 and CDR2 from the germline V gene are SGHRS and YFSETQ. The ends were cut back, 5 bases at V and 8 bases at J, with 11 bases in the middle. This CDR3 has 13 residues. CDR3 sequence reads: CASRQGGDSPLHF. The DNA for the CDR3 is TGCGCCAGCAGGCAGGGTGGGGATTCACCCCTCCACTTT.

The chain is built from TRBV29-1 and TRBJ2-2; no reliable D call. Germline CDR1 SQVTM, CDR2 ANQGSEA. CDR3 length equals 13 residues. Trimming removed 6 bases at V and 1 base at J, with 9 bases between. The CDR3 is CSVLKMNTGELFF. CDR3 DNA: TGCAGCGTCCTAAAAATGAACACCGGGGAGCTGTTTTTT.

The rearrangement joins TRBV19 to TRBJ1-3; D is perhaps TRBD1 (6 bases). This CDR3 spans 14 amino acids. V lost 6 bases and J lost 0, with 9 bases in between. Per germline, CDR1 LNHDA and CDR2 SQIVND (reference sequence). The CDR3 DNA is TGTGCCAGTAGCTGGACAGACTCTGGAAACACCATATATTTT. The encoded protein is CASSWTDSGNTIYF.

The rearrangement links TRBV30 to TRBJ2-1; D may be TRBD1 (7 bases). Germline CDR1 and CDR2: GTSNPN and SVGIG (reference sequence). CDR3 size: 16 residues. Trimming took 3 bases from V and 0 from J, leaving 15 bases between them. The CDR3 protein is CAWSGAGGSSYNEQFF. The CDR3 region has the DNA TGTGCCTGGAGCGGAGCAGGGGGGAGCTCCTACAATGAGCAGTTCTTC.

The chain recombines TRBV10-3 with TRBJ2-1, with 11 bases that match TRBD2. Germline loops: CDR1 ENHRY, CDR2 SYGVKD. The ends lost 4 bases at V and 8 bases at J; junction bases unmatched: 4. This CDR3 has 14 amino acids. The CDR3 DNA reads as TGTGCCATCAGTGTGGTTAGCGGGAGGGATGAGCAGTTCTTC. This translates into CAISVVSGRDEQFF.

The V gene is TRBV4-3, the J gene TRBJ2-2; 7 nucleotides line up with TRBD1. Germline-derived CDR1 and CDR2 are LGHNA and YSLEER. The CDR3 covers 16 residues. V dropped 4 bases and J dropped 3; count of bases not matched to a gene: 8. CDR3 nucleotide sequence: TGCGCCAGCAGCCGACTTATCGGGACAGACACCGGGGAGCTGTTTTTT. Protein: CASSRLIGTDTGELFF.

This sequence joins TRBV28 and TRBJ2-7; 7 bases line up with TRBD2. The CDR3 is 20 residues long. Germline lookup yields CDR1 MDHEN and CDR2 SYDVKM. After removal of 0 bases from V and 7 bases from J, the junction contained 24 bases not matched to a gene. CDR3 bases: TGTGCCAGCAGTTTATGGGCCCCGCAAAAGTGGGGCGGGAGACCGAGGGAGCAGTACTTC. This sequence encodes CASSLWAPQKWGGRPREQYF.

The V and J genes are TRBV6-1 and TRBJ1-1; D perhaps matches TRBD1 (5 bases). Germline-derived CDR1 and CDR2 are MNHNS and SASEGT. CDR3 size: 14 residues. The V gene lost 2 bases and the J gene lost 6 bases, with 13 bases spanning the gap. The CDR3 spells CASSEFRQPSEAFF. CDR3 sequence (DNA): TGTGCCAGCAGTGAATTTAGACAGCCCTCTGAAGCTTTCTTT.

The V gene is TRBV28, the J gene TRBJ1-4; D is perhaps TRBD1 (6 bases). The CDR3 loop spans 15 amino acids. Trimming left V 6 bases short and J 3 bases short, with 14 bases between. Germline assignment: CDR1 MDHEN and CDR2 SYDVKM. CDR3 sequence: CASSPYRGSNEKLFF. The CDR3 region has the DNA TGTGCCAGCAGCCCATATAGGGGGTCTAATGAAAAACTGTTTTTT.

The V call is TRBV3-1 (or the pseudogene TRBV3-2), the J call TRBJ1-4; D gene uncertain. V dropped 6 bases and J dropped 8 bases, with 7 bases sitting between them. Germline CDR1 and CDR2: LGHDT and YNNKEL (reference sequence). This CDR3 region has 11 residues. The CDR3, as DNA: TGTGCCAGCAGACGAGGCGAAAAACTGTTTTTT. It encodes CASRRGEKLFF.

The chain is built from TRBV27 and TRBJ1-4; weak D call: TRBD1 (5 bases). The CDR3 runs to 16 residues. Trimming removed 0 bases from V and 0 bases from J, with 8 bases in between. Germline CDR1 MNHEY, CDR2 SMNVEV (reference sequence). CDR3 nucleotide sequence: TGTGCCAGCAGTTTATCAGTAGGGGCAACTAATGAAAAACTGTTTTTT. Protein: CASSLSVGATNEKLFF.